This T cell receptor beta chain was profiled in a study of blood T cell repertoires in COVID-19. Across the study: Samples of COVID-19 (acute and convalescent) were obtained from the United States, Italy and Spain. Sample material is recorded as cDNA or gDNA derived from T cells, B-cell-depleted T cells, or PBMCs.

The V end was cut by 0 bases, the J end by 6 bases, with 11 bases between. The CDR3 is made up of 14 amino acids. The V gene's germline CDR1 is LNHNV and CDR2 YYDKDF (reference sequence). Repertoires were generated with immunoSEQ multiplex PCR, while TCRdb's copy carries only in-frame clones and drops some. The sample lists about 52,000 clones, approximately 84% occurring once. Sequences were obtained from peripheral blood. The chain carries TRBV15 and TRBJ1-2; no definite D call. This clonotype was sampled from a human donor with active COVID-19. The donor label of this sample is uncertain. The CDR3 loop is CATSRDSLSNGYTF. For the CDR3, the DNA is TGTGCCACCAGCAGAGATTCTTTGAGTAATGGCTACACCTTC.